A selection of T cell receptor beta chains follows, all from one sample in a study of blood T cell repertoires in COVID-19. Profiling relied on immunoSEQ multiplex PCR, and the TCRdb table lists in-frame clones only, not all of them. In the table there are more than 35,000 clones, nearly 90% of which are singletons. Sequencing was carried out using peripheral blood. All receptors derive from a human donor in a cohort sampled during active COVID-19. The CDR3 runs from the conserved cysteine through the conserved F or W. Each record gives: V gene, CDR3 length, D gene, J gene, CDR3 protein, CDR3 DNA. The D gene is left open where the match is weak.

>TRBV4-2|15|TRBD1|TRBJ2-1
CASSGRTGGWNEQFF
TGTGCCAGCAGCGGGCGGACAGGGGGCTGGAATGAGCAGTTCTTC
>TRBV7-8|12|-|TRBJ2-3
CASSFGTDTQYF
TGTGCCAGCAGCTTCGGCACAGATACGCAGTATTTT
>TRBV11-2|15|-|TRBJ2-5
CASSLDWQGVETQYF
TGTGCCAGCAGCTTAGATTGGCAGGGTGTAGAGACCCAGTACTTC
>TRBV19|13|-|TRBJ1-4
CATRVDGNEKLFF
TGTGCTACTAGGGTAGACGGTAATGAAAAACTGTTTTTT
>TRBV5-6|16|TRBD1|TRBJ1-5
CASSSLSGTGSQPQHF
TGTGCCAGCAGCAGCCTCTCCGGGACAGGTTCTCAGCCCCAGCATTTT
>TRBV18|15|-|TRBJ2-5
CASSPGGLGQETQYF
TGTGCCAGCTCACCAGGGGGACTCGGGCAAGAGACCCAGTACTTC
>TRBV19|13|TRBD2|TRBJ2-7
CASSMGAGGEQYF
TGTGCCAGTAGTATGGGGGCGGGGGGAGAGCAGTACTTC
>TRBV20-1|11|-|TRBJ1-1
CSASRNTEAFF
TGCAGTGCTAGCAGAAACACTGAAGCTTTCTTT
>TRBV6-5|15|-|TRBJ1-1
CATARSGITLLEAFF
TGTGCCACCGCAAGGTCGGGGATTACGCTACTCGAAGCTTTCTTT
>TRBV28|16|TRBD2|TRBJ2-7
CASSSPGLAGGYEQYF
TGTGCCAGCAGTTCCCCCGGACTAGCGGGGGGCTACGAGCAGTACTTC
>TRBV6-2/TRBV6-3|13|-|TRBJ2-7
CASSYERGREQYF
TGTGCCAGCAGTTACGAACGGGGTCGCGAGCAGTACTTC
>TRBV27|14|-|TRBJ2-7
CASSPRDSYLEQYF
TGTGCCAGCAGTCCTCGTGACAGTTACCTCGAGCAGTACTTC
>TRBV5-1|17|-|TRBJ2-2
CASSRPRATANTGELFF
TGCGCCAGCAGCCGCCCGAGGGCCACGGCCAACACCGGGGAGCTGTTTTTT
>TRBV3-1/TRBV3-2|13|TRBD2|TRBJ2-5
CASGGTSGETQYF
TGTGCCAGCGGGGGGACTAGCGGGGAGACCCAGTACTTC
>TRBV14|15|-|TRBJ1-3
CASSQNPTTGNTIYF
TGTGCCAGCAGCCAAAACCCAACTACTGGAAACACCATATATTTT
>TRBV7-9|17|TRBD2|TRBJ2-7
CASSWSTSGGDPYEQYF
TGTGCCAGCAGCTGGTCGACTAGCGGGGGGGACCCCTACGAGCAGTACTTC
>TRBV12-3/TRBV12-4|12|-|TRBJ1-1
CASRLRGTEAFF
TGTGCCAGCAGGTTGCGCGGGACTGAAGCTTTCTTT
>TRBV9|16|-|TRBJ2-2
CASRAGLDANTGELFF
TGTGCCAGCAGGGCAGGACTCGATGCGAACACCGGGGAGCTGTTTTTT
>TRBV29-1|13|-|TRBJ2-5
CSASRGGQETQYF
TGCAGCGCATCAAGGGGGGGGCAAGAGACCCAGTACTTC
>TRBV19|16|TRBD1|TRBJ1-4
CASSTPGQGDGEKLFF
TGTGCCAGTAGTACCCCGGGACAGGGGGATGGTGAAAAACTGTTTTTT
>TRBV27|16|TRBD2|TRBJ2-1
CASSLVPIAGGNEQFF
TGTGCCAGCAGTTTGGTTCCGATAGCGGGGGGGAATGAGCAGTTCTTC
>TRBV10-2|14|-|TRBJ2-1
CASNRGKGYNEQFF
TGCGCCAGCAACCGGGGGAAGGGCTACAATGAGCAGTTCTTC